Included here is one T cell receptor beta chain sequence, with context. Its target is not known. The data are from a study of T cell responses to AZD1222 COVID-19 vaccine. Study findings and constraints: Females outnumbered males among donors, who were mostly white British; clonal diversity was possibly underestimated. Baseline serostatus was positive in only a handful of AZD1222 recipients. Epitopes outside B.1.351 and B.1.1.7 mutated regions reportedly drew nearly half of spike TCRs. The repertoires were collected only after the peak T cell response.

Germline CDR1 and CDR2: SGHAT and FQNNGV. The CDR3 covers 15 residues. Trimming took off 5 bases at V and 1 base at J, with 9 bases between the two ends. The table came from immunoSEQ multiplex PCR; TCRdb's copy has only in-frame clones and leaves some out. The table has roughly 120,000 clones, approximately 89% seen once. The TCR sequence derives from an adult in good health. Sequenced material: peripheral blood, taken on day 0 of AZD1222 vaccination. The chain links TRBV11-2 to TRBJ1-6, with D uncertain. The CDR3, as DNA: TGTGCCAGCAGCCTACCCGGATCCTATAATTCACCCCTCCACTTT. Translation gives CASSLPGSYNSPLHF.